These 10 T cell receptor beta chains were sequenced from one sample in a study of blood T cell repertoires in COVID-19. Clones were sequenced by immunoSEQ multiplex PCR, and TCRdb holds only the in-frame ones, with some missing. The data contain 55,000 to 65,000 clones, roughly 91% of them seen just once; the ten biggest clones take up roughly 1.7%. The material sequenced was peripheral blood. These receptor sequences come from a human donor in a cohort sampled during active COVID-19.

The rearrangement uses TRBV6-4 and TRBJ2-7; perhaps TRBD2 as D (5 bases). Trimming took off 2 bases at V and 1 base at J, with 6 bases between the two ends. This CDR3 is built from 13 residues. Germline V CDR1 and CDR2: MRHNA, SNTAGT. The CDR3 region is CASSDRGSYEQYF. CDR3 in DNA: TGTGCCAGCAGTGACCGAGGGTCCTACGAGCAGTACTTC.

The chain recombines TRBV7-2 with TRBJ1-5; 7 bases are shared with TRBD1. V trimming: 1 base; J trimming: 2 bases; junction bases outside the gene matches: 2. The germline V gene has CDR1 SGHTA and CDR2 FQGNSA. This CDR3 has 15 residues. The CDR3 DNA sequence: TGTGCCAGCAGCTTAGGTACAGGGGGCAATCAGCCCCAGCATTTT. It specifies CASSLGTGGNQPQHF.

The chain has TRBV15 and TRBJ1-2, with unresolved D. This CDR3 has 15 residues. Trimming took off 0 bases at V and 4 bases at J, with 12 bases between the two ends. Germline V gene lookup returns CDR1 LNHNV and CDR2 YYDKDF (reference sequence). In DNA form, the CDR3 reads TGTGCCACCAGCAGAGATCGAGGGAGCGCCTATGGCTACACCTTC. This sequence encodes CATSRDRGSAYGYTF.

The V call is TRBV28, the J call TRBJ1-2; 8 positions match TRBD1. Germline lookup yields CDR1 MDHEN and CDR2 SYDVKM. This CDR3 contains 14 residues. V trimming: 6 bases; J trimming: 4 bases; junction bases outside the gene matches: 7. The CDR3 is CASSQTGGIYGYTF. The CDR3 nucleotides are TGTGCCAGCAGCCAAACAGGGGGGATCTATGGCTACACCTTC.

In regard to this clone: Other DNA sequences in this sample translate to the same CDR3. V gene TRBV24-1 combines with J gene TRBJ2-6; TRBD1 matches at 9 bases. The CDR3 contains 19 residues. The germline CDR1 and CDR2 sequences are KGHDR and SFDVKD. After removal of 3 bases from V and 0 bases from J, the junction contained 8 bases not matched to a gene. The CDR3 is CATSDPPGQGSSGANVLTF. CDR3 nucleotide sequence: TGTGCCACCAGTGATCCTCCGGGACAGGGTAGCTCTGGGGCCAACGTCCTGACTTTC.

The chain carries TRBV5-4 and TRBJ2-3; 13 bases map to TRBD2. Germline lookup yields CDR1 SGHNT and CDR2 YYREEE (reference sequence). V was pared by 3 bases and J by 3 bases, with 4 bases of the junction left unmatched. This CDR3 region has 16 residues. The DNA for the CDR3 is TGTGCCAGCAGCTCCGGACTAGCGGGAGCTACAGATACGCAGTATTTT. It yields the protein CASSSGLAGATDTQYF.

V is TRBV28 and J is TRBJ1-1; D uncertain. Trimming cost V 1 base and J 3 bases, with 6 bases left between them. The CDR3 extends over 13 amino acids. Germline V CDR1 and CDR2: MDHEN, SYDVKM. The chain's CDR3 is CASSLSEDTEAFF. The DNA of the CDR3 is TGTGCCAGCAGTTTATCGGAGGACACTGAAGCTTTCTTT. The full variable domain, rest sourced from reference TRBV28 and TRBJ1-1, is DVKVTQSSRYLVKRTGEKVFLECVQDMDHENMFWYRQDPGLGLRLIYFSYDVKMKEKGDIPEGYSVSREKKERFSLILESASTNQTSMYLCASSLSEDTEAFFGQGTRLTVV.

The CDR3 protein is CASSLVGHSYEQYF. The CDR3 DNA follows: TGTGCCAGCAGCTTAGTTGGACACAGCTACGAGCAGTACTTC. This sequence joins TRBV7-9 and TRBJ2-7; weak D call: TRBD1 (5 bases). The CDR3 covers 14 residues. Germline values: CDR1 SEHNR, CDR2 FQNEAQ (reference sequence). V was pared by 1 base and J by 3 bases, with 10 bases between.

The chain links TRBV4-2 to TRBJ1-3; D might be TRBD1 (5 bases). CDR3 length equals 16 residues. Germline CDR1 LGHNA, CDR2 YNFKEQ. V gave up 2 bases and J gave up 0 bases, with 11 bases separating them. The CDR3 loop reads CASSQNRLNSGNTIYF. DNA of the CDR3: TGTGCCAGCAGCCAAAACAGGCTAAACTCTGGAAACACCATATATTTT.

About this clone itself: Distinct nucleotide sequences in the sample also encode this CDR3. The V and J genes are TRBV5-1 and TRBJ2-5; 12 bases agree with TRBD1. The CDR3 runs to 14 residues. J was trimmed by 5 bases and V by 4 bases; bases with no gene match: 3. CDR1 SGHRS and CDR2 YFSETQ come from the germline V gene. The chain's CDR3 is CASSPGQGAETQYF. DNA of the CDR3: TGCGCCAGCAGCCCGGGACAGGGGGCCGAGACCCAGTACTTC.